The clone carrying this T cell receptor (beta chain) has more than one count but fewer than ten. Per the original data handling: By means of reference gene primer amplification, nucleated cell counts were estimated. TCRdb's copy holds only in-frame clones and misses some; the assay was immunoSEQ multiplex PCR. The D gene and trimming were derived from the DNA, and the V and J assignments and clone size from that table. This sample has 100,000 to 150,000 clones; just under 80% occur once, and the top ten carry 20% to 25%. The record originates from a study of blood T cell repertoires in COVID-19. Looking at the study overall: Collection of acute and convalescent COVID-19 samples took place in the United States, Italy and Spain.

This clonotype was obtained from a human donor in a cohort sampled during active COVID-19. The source material was peripheral blood.

CDR3 nucleotides: TGTGCCAGCAGCTTGGCTCCAGGGGGCAAGTACAATGAGCAGTTCTTC. This codes for CASSLAPGGKYNEQFF. This rearrangement joins TRBV7-9 to TRBJ2-1, with TRBD1 identical over 8 bases. Germline assignment: CDR1 SEHNR and CDR2 FQNEAQ (reference sequence). V lost 3 bases, J lost 4 bases, and 8 bases stayed unmatched. The CDR3 is made up of 16 amino acids.